One and the same sample provided the 18 T cell receptor beta chains below, sequenced in a study of control samples from healthy donors and cancer patients. Assay: immunoSEQ multiplex PCR; the TCRdb copy retains only in-frame clones and omits some. Here the sample spans over 150,000 clones, less than 95% being singletons. The sample was PBMCs. The receptors originated from a man in his fifties or sixties with colorectal cancer.

The chain combines TRBV24-1 with TRBJ2-2; D possibly corresponds to TRBD1 (5 bases). V was trimmed by 3 bases and J by 7 bases, leaving 8 bases between them. CDR1 KGHDR and CDR2 SFDVKD come from the germline V gene. The CDR3 runs 13 residues. The CDR3 region has the DNA TGTGCCACCAGTGATCACAGGCTCGGGGAGCTGTTTTTT. It codes for CATSDHRLGELFF.

This chain uses TRBV27 with TRBJ1-1; TRBD1 agrees at 7 bases. The CDR3 length is 14 residues. V gave up 6 bases and J gave up 2 bases; unmatched junction bases: 6. The germline V gene encodes CDR1 MNHEY and CDR2 SMNVEV (reference sequence). The DNA for the CDR3 is TGTGCCAGCAGGGTACAGGGGATTAACACTGAAGCTTTCTTT. This translates into CASRVQGINTEAFF.

J is TRBJ1-1 and V is TRBV29-1; 7 bases match TRBD1. CDR3 length: 13 residues. With V trimmed by 5 bases and J by 1 base, 4 bases remained unmatched. Germline V gene lookup returns CDR1 SQVTM and CDR2 ANQGSEA. This chain's CDR3 is CSVSGQENTEAFF. The CDR3 nucleotides read TGCAGCGTTTCCGGACAGGAGAACACTGAAGCTTTCTTT. The variable domain in full, with the rest retrieved from reference TRBV29-1 and TRBJ1-1, is SAVISQKPSRDICQRGTSLTIQCQVDSQVTMMFWYRQQPGQSLTLIATANQGSEATYESGFVIDKFPISRPNLTFSTLTVSNMSPEDSSIYLCSVSGQENTEAFFGQGTRLTVV.

This chain joins TRBV18 and TRBJ1-1; 9 positions match TRBD1. The germline V gene encodes CDR1 KGHSH and CDR2 LQKENI. V lost 3 bases and J lost 6; bases outside the gene matches: 5. The CDR3 is 14 amino acids. CDR3 in DNA: TGTGCCAGCTCACCCGACAGGGGGGGAGCTGAAGCTTTCTTT. This codes for CASSPDRGGAEAFF.

The chain is built from TRBV6-6 and TRBJ1-6, with D possibly matching TRBD1 (5 bases). V shed 6 bases and J shed 17 bases, with 14 bases lying between them. There are 11 residues in the CDR3. CDR1 and CDR2 from the germline V gene are MNHNY and SVGAGI (reference sequence). The CDR3 coding sequence is TGTGCCAGCAGAATGACAGCCATCATCCACTTT. Translation gives CASRMTAIIHF.

This chain uses TRBV5-1 with TRBJ1-5, with TRBD1 identical over 9 bases. In germline, CDR1 is SGHRS, CDR2 YFSETQ. The CDR3 is made up of 16 amino acids. With V trimmed by 4 bases and J by 2 bases, 7 bases remained unmatched. The CDR3 DNA is TGCGCCAGCAGCGACGGACAGGGGACCGGCAATCAGCCCCAGCATTTT. Translating it yields CASSDGQGTGNQPQHF.

V is TRBV25-1 and J is TRBJ2-5; 7 positions agree with TRBD1. V trimming: 3 bases; J trimming: 2 bases; junction bases outside the gene matches: 9. The germline CDR1 and CDR2 sequences are MGHDK and SYGVNS. The CDR3 is made up of 16 amino acids. CDR3 nucleotides: TGTGCCAGCAGTGACCCCCCGGGACAGATACAAGAGACCCAGTACTTC. Protein product: CASSDPPGQIQETQYF.

The chain carries TRBV6-2 or TRBV6-3 and TRBJ1-6; D is ambiguous. The ends were cut back, 2 bases at V and 10 bases at J, with 9 bases in the middle. The CDR3 is 13 residues long. Germline lookup yields CDR1 MNHEY and CDR2 SVGEGT. CDR3 amino acids: CASSYVGESPLHF. The DNA of the CDR3 is TGTGCCAGCAGTTACGTCGGGGAATCACCCCTCCACTTT.

The chain couples TRBV7-9 to TRBJ2-1; D is unclear. The CDR3 sequence is 13 residues long. Germline V gene lookup returns CDR1 SEHNR and CDR2 FQNEAQ (reference sequence). Trimming took 6 bases from V and 2 from J, leaving 8 bases between them. CDR3 DNA sequence: TGTGCCAGCAGACCTTCTGCCTACAATGAGCAGTTCTTC. It codes for CASRPSAYNEQFF.

J is TRBJ2-3 and V is TRBV27; TRBD2 agrees at 7 bases. Looked up from germline, CDR1 is MNHEY and CDR2 is SMNVEV (reference sequence). CDR3 size: 17 residues. V gave up 8 bases and J gave up 1 base; unmatched junction bases: 15. CDR3 residues: CASGVYYEAGGTDTQYF. CDR3 coding DNA: TGTGCCAGCGGGGTATATTACGAGGCGGGGGGCACAGATACGCAGTATTTT.

The V and J genes are TRBV6-2 or TRBV6-3 and TRBJ2-3; D gene uncertain. This CDR3 is built from 13 residues. In germline, CDR1 is MNHEY, CDR2 SVGEGT. The V end was cut by 2 bases, the J end by 2 bases, with 5 bases between. CDR3 in DNA: TGTGCCAGCAGTTACCGGCACACAGATACGCAGTATTTT. Its protein is CASSYRHTDTQYF.

V gene TRBV7-8 combines with J gene TRBJ2-7; D may match TRBD1 or TRBD2 (5 bases each). V was trimmed by 3 bases and J by 3 bases, leaving 15 bases between them. CDR1 and CDR2 from the germline V gene are SGHVS and FQNEAQ. The length of the CDR3 is 15 residues. The CDR3 sequence: CASSFGAGIGYEQYF. The CDR3 nucleotides read TGTGCCAGCAGCTTCGGGGCAGGGATTGGCTACGAGCAGTACTTC.

V usage is TRBV28 and J usage is TRBJ2-5; 7 bases are a match to TRBD1. The V gene end was trimmed by 5 bases and the J gene end by 4 bases; junction bases not matched to a gene: 7. The germline CDR1 and CDR2 sequences are MDHEN and SYDVKM. The CDR3 consists of 14 residues. As DNA, the CDR3 is TGTGCCAGCAGTGGCAGGGGGATAAGAGAGACCCAGTACTTC. Protein sequence: CASSGRGIRETQYF.

V is TRBV5-1 and J is TRBJ2-5, with a tentative D call TRBD2 (5 bases). CDR3 size: 14 residues. Germline V gives CDR1 SGHRS, CDR2 YFSETQ. Trimming pared 0 bases from V and 1 base from J, leaving 7 bases between. The CDR3, as DNA: TGCGCCAGCAGCTTGGCCAGCGGCCAAGAGACCCAGTACTTC. Protein sequence: CASSLASGQETQYF.

The rearrangement joins TRBV18 to TRBJ2-7; D is unclear. Trimming shortened V by 3 bases and J by 7 bases, and 13 bases separated the two germline ends. This CDR3 spans 13 amino acids. Germline V lookup: CDR1 KGHSH, CDR2 LQKENI. The DNA of the CDR3 is TGTGCCAGCTCACCCGGTACACTGAGAGAGCAGTACTTC. Residues: CASSPGTLREQYF.

The rearrangement links TRBV15 to TRBJ1-1; 9 bases align to TRBD1. This CDR3 spans 15 amino acids. Trimming cost V 5 bases and J 4 bases; bases outside gene matches: 8. Germline-derived CDR1 and CDR2 are LNHNV and YYDKDF (reference sequence). CDR3 coding DNA: TGTGCCACCAGCCCCCGGACAGGGGCAGGCACTGAAGCTTTCTTT. Translation: CATSPRTGAGTEAFF. Together with reference TRBV15 and TRBJ1-1, the CDR3 gives the full variable domain: DAMVIQNPRYQVTQFGKPVTLSCSQTLNHNVMYWYQQKSSQAPKLLFHYYDKDFNNEADTPDNFQSRRPNTSFCFLDIRSPGLGDTAMYLCATSPRTGAGTEAFFGQGTRLTVV.

The chain combines TRBV7-7 with TRBJ2-5; 9 bases match TRBD1. The CDR3 spans 15 residues. V was clipped by 4 bases and J by 5 bases; unmatched bases: 8. Germline loops: CDR1 SSHAT, CDR2 FNYEAQ (reference sequence). The CDR3 loop reads CASSSSGTGRETQYF. The CDR3 bases are TGTGCCAGCAGCTCCTCCGGGACAGGGAGGGAGACCCAGTACTTC.

The chain joins TRBV2 to TRBJ1-2; D is unresolved. CDR3 length: 13 amino acids. CDR1 is SNHLY and CDR2 is FYNNEI in the germline V gene. The V and J ends lost 7 bases and 3 bases respectively, with 12 bases between them. The CDR3 DNA is TGTGCCAGCAAGTCCAACGGAGACTATGGCTACACCTTC. This gives the protein CASKSNGDYGYTF.